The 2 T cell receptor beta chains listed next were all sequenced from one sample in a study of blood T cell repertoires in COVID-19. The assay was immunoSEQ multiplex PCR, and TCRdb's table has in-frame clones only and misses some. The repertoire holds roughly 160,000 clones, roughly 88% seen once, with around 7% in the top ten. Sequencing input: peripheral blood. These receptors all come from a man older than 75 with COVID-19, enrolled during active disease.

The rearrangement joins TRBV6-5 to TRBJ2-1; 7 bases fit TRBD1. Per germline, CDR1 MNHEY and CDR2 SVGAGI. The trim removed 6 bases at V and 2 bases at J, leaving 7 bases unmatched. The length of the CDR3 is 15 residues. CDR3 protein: CASSPGRGTYNEQFF. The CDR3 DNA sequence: TGTGCCAGCAGCCCCGGCAGGGGGACCTACAATGAGCAGTTCTTC.

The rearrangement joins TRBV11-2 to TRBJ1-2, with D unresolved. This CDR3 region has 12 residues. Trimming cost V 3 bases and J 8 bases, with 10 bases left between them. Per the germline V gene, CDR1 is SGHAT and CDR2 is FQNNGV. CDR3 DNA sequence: TGTGCCAGCAGCTTGGGCAGGAACGGCTACACCTTC. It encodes CASSLGRNGYTF.